Each of the 12 T cell receptor beta chains below was sequenced from the same sample in a study of blood T cell repertoires in COVID-19. Here immunoSEQ multiplex PCR was the method, and the copy in TCRdb shows in-frame clones only, minus some. The table has about 100,000 clones, about 80% seen once. The specimen sequenced was peripheral blood. The receptor set was obtained from a woman aged 80 or older with active or convalescent COVID-19.

The rearrangement uses TRBV5-6 and TRBJ2-6; D possibly corresponds to TRBD1 (6 bases). CDR3 length equals 15 residues. With 3 bases removed from V and 7 bases from J, the gap between germline ends came to 14 bases. In germline, CDR1 is SGHDT, CDR2 YYEEEE. The CDR3 DNA is TGTGCCAGCAGCTCTTATGACAGGATCGCCAACGTCCTGACTTTC. Protein product: CASSSYDRIANVLTF.

J is TRBJ2-6 and V is TRBV18; D may be TRBD2 (5 bases). The CDR3 extends over 17 amino acids. Trimming stripped 5 bases from V and 0 bases from J, with 14 bases between. The germline CDR1 and CDR2 sequences are KGHSH and LQKENI. The CDR3 protein is CASSLDFPSSGANVLTF. Written as DNA, the CDR3 is TGTGCCAGCTCATTGGACTTCCCGAGCTCTGGGGCCAACGTCCTGACTTTC.

The V and J genes are TRBV9 and TRBJ2-5; 8 bases agree with TRBD1. Trimming removed 4 bases from V and 4 bases from J; junction bases left unmatched: 6. The CDR3 totals 14 residues. Germline-derived CDR1 and CDR2 are SGDLS and YYNGEE. The CDR3 DNA sequence: TGTGCCAGCAGCAGGACAGGGTTTTCAGAGACCCAGTACTTC. This translates into CASSRTGFSETQYF.

J is TRBJ2-1 and V is TRBV5-6; D is uncertain. CDR1 and CDR2 from the germline V gene are SGHDT and YYEEEE. V lost 4 bases and J 0 bases, leaving 11 bases between the germline ends. The CDR3 sequence is 15 residues long. The CDR3, as DNA: TGTGCCAGCAGCATTCCAGTGTACTCCTACAATGAGCAGTTCTTC. This sequence encodes CASSIPVYSYNEQFF.

This chain connects TRBV2 to TRBJ1-2; no reliable D call. The germline CDR1 and CDR2 sequences are SNHLY and FYNNEI. V lost 3 bases to trimming and J lost 8 bases, with 13 bases between them. The CDR3 covers 13 residues. CDR3 DNA sequence: TGTGCCAGCAGTGATGGACTGCGCCCCGGCTACACCTTC. Translating it yields CASSDGLRPGYTF.

The chain has TRBV9 and TRBJ1-2; 7 nucleotides agree with TRBD1. Trimming cost V 3 bases and J 4 bases; bases outside gene matches: 6. The CDR3 length is 14 residues. CDR1 SGDLS and CDR2 YYNGEE come from the germline V gene. The CDR3 protein is CASSADRSSYGYTF. The CDR3 DNA sequence: TGTGCCAGCAGCGCGGACAGGTCCAGCTATGGCTACACCTTC. Full variable domain (missing parts from reference TRBV9 and TRBJ1-2): DSGVTQTPKHLITATGQRVTLRCSPRSGDLSVYWYQQSLDQGLQFLIQYYNGEERAKGNILERFSAQQFPDLHSELNLSSLELGDSALYFCASSADRSSYGYTFGSGTRLTVV.

Regarding this clone: Other DNA sequences of this sample code for an identical CDR3. The chain carries TRBV28 and TRBJ1-5; TRBD1 might be the D (5 bases). The CDR3 is 14 residues long. CDR1 is MDHEN and CDR2 is SYDVKM in the germline V gene. V shed 8 bases and J shed 2 bases, with 13 bases lying between them. CDR3 residues: CASSRQGGNQPQHF. CDR3 DNA sequence: TGTGCCAGCTCCCGGCAGGGTGGCAATCAGCCCCAGCATTTT.

The V and J genes are TRBV27 and TRBJ1-1; D remains unclear. V was cut by 5 bases and J by 5 bases, with 12 bases left in between. The CDR3 length is 13 residues. Germline lookup yields CDR1 MNHEY and CDR2 SMNVEV (reference sequence). The CDR3 region is CASSPLSGTEAFF. CDR3 sequence (DNA): TGTGCCAGCAGTCCTCTTTCGGGGACTGAAGCTTTCTTT.

The chain recombines TRBV28 with TRBJ2-7; TRBD1 aligns across 8 bases. This CDR3 spans 15 amino acids. V lost 4 bases and J lost 4; bases outside the gene matches: 9. Germline V CDR1 and CDR2: MDHEN, SYDVKM. CDR3 sequence reads: CASSSGTGGMYEQYF. The DNA of the CDR3 is TGTGCCAGCAGTTCCGGGACAGGAGGCATGTACGAGCAGTACTTC.

This chain links TRBV28 with TRBJ1-5; 8 bases are shared with TRBD1. The CDR3 spans 16 residues. In germline, CDR1 is MDHEN, CDR2 SYDVKM. Trimming cost V 5 bases and J 1 base; bases outside gene matches: 7. Written as DNA, the CDR3 is TGTGCCAGCAGTCGCGGACAGGGAGCGAGCAATCAGCCCCAGCATTTT. Its translation is CASSRGQGASNQPQHF.

This clone occurred once. The chain employs TRBV5-4 and TRBJ2-3; TRBD1 is a possible D gene (5 bases). There are 14 residues in the CDR3. Trimming took 4 bases from V and 8 from J, leaving 17 bases between them. Germline CDR1 is SGHNT and CDR2 is YYREEE (reference sequence). The DNA of the CDR3 is TGTGCCAGCAGCACCCCGACAGCCCCGACTACGCAGTATTTT. Translating it yields CASSTPTAPTTQYF.

The chain couples TRBV6-5 to TRBJ1-1; 8 bases are a match to TRBD1. The CDR3 totals 14 residues. J gave up 5 bases and V 2 bases, and 4 bases lay outside the gene matches. CDR1 and CDR2 from the germline V gene are MNHEY and SVGAGI. This CDR3 is CASSYHRGKTEAFF. CDR3 coding DNA: TGTGCCAGCAGTTACCACAGGGGGAAAACTGAAGCTTTCTTT.